This entry lists 8 T cell receptor beta chains sequenced from one sample in a study of blood T cells in healthy people across ages. The use of a sample-barcoded 5' primer and a J-beta primer mix characterized a second PCR of roughly 6 to 11 cycles. TCRdb reprocessed the 5' RACE reads with MiXCR, giving one entry per CDR3 protein. This repertoire shows under 800,000 distinct CDR3 sequences, 43% found once; its top ten account for 20%. The sequenced sample was blood. These receptors originate from an older woman in good health.

V gene TRBV25-1 combines with J gene TRBJ1-6; D ambiguous. The V gene's germline CDR1 is MGHDK and CDR2 SYGVNS. This CDR3 region has 14 residues. V was clipped by 4 bases and J by 5 bases, with 9 bases between them. The CDR3, as DNA: TGTGCCAGCAGTGTCGGACCCCATAATTCACCCCTCCACTTT. Residues: CASSVGPHNSPLHF. The full variable domain, in which reference TRBV25-1 and TRBJ1-6 provide the parts outside the CDR3, is EADIYQTPRYLVIGTGKKITLECSQTMGHDKMYWYQQDPGMELHLIHYSYGVNSTEKGDLSSESTVSRIRTEHFPLTLESARPSHTSQYLCASSVGPHNSPLHFGNGTRLTVT.

At least ten counts were recorded for this clonotype. One end of the junction does not line up with germline, which may come from a read error. The J gene is TRBJ1-5, the V gene TRBV5-1; weak D call: TRBD1 (6 bases). Germline V gives CDR1 SGHRS, CDR2 YFSETQ. The CDR3 runs 14 residues. The DNA of the CDR3 is TGTGCCAGCAGTTTAGTGGCAGGGGACCAGCCCCAGCATTTT. Translated: CASSLVAGDQPQHF. The variable domain in full, completed from reference TRBV5-1 and TRBJ1-5, reads KAGVTQTPRYLIKTRGQQVTLSCSPISGHRSVSWYQQTPGQGLQFLFEYFSETQRNKGNFPGRFSGRQFSNSRSEMNVSTLELGDSALYLCASSLVAGDQPQHFGDGTRLSIL.

The rearrangement links TRBV7-9 to TRBJ2-1; 8 bases map to TRBD2. The germline V gene encodes CDR1 SEHNR and CDR2 FQNEAQ (reference sequence). Unmatched junction bases numbered 1, after V lost 1 base and J lost 2 bases. This CDR3 spans 15 amino acids. DNA for the CDR3: TGTGCCAGCAGCTTAGATAGCGGGGCCTACAATGAGCAGTTCTTC. This translates into CASSLDSGAYNEQFF.

Ten or more counts support this clonotype. V and J are TRBV28 and TRBJ1-1, with D unclear. This CDR3 is 14 amino acids long. Per germline, CDR1 MDHEN and CDR2 SYDVKM. Deletions cut 3 bases from V and 1 base from J, with 9 bases between. The DNA for the CDR3 is TGTGCCAGCAGTTTCCGGATTGGGAACACTGAAGCTTTCTTT. Its protein is CASSFRIGNTEAFF.

This clonotype was picked up many times. The chain joins TRBV9 to TRBJ2-1; TRBD2 matches 8 bases. The ends lost 3 bases at V and 5 bases at J; junction bases unmatched: 10. The CDR3 is 16 amino acids. CDR1 is SGDLS and CDR2 is YYNGEE in the germline V gene. The CDR3 sequence: CASSDRSSGYDNEQFF. The CDR3, as DNA: TGTGCCAGCAGCGACAGATCTAGCGGGTATGACAATGAGCAGTTCTTC.

V and J are TRBV6-1 and TRBJ1-3, with 7 bases aligning to TRBD1. In germline, CDR1 is MNHNS, CDR2 SASEGT. V shed 4 bases, J shed 1 base, and the junction held 7 bases outside the gene matches. CDR3 size: 16 residues. The CDR3 here is CASSAPTGWSGNTIYF. CDR3 sequence (DNA): TGTGCCAGCAGTGCGCCGACAGGGTGGTCTGGAAACACCATATATTTT.

This clonotype was counted a few times. The J gene is TRBJ1-6, the V gene TRBV7-2; 10 bases agree with TRBD1. CDR3 length: 15 amino acids. Germline V gene lookup returns CDR1 SGHTA and CDR2 FQGNSA. V gave up 3 bases and J gave up 9 bases; unmatched junction bases: 5. The CDR3 bases are TGTGCCAGCAGCTTCCCAGACAGGGGGCGTTCACCCCTCCACTTT. This translates into CASSFPDRGRSPLHF.

Worth noting for this clonotype: The germline gene is not matched at one end of the junction; a read error may be the cause. The chain has TRBV10-3 and TRBJ2-5; D gene unclear. The CDR3 has 13 amino acids. Germline V gene sequence: CDR1 ENHRY, CDR2 SYGVKD. CDR3 coding DNA: TGTGCCACCCTTGGGCTAGACCAAGAGGCCCAGTACTTC. This encodes CATLGLDQEAQYF.